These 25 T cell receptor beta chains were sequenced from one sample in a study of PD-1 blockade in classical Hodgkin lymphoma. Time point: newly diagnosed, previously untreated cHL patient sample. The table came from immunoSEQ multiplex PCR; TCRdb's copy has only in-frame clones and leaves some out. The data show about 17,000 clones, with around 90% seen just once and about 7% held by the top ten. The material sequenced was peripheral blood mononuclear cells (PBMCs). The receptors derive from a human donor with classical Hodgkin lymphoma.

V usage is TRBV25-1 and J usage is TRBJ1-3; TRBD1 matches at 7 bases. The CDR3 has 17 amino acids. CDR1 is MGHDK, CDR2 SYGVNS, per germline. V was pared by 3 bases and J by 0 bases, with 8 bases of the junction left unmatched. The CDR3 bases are TGTGCCAGCAGTGACCAGCGGACAGGCCCCTCTGGAAACACCATATATTTT. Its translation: CASSDQRTGPSGNTIYF.

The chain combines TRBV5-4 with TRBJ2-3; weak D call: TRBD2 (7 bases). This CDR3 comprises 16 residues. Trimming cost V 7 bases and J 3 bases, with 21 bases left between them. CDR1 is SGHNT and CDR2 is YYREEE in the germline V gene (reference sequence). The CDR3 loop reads CASPSWGGGVTDTQYF. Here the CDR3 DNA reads TGTGCCAGCCCCTCATGGGGAGGGGGGGTTACAGATACGCAGTATTTT.

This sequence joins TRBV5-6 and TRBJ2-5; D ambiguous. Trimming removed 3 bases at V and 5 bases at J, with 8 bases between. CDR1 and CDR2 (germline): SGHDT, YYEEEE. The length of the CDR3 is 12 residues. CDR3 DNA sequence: TGTGCCAGCAGCTCCCACGGTGAGACCCAGTACTTC. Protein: CASSSHGETQYF. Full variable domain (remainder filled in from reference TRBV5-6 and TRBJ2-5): DAGVTQSPTHLIKTRGQQVTLRCSPKSGHDTVSWYQQALGQGPQFIFQYYEEEERQRGNFPDRFSGHQFPNYSSELNVNALLLGDSALYLCASSSHGETQYFGPGTRLLVL.

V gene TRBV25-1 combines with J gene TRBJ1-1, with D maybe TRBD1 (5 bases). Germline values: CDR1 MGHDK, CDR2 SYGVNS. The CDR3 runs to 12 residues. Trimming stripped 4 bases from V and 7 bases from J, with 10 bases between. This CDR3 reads CASSGAGHEAFF. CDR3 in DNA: TGTGCCAGCAGTGGGGCAGGGCATGAAGCTTTCTTT. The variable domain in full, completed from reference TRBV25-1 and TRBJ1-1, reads EADIYQTPRYLVIGTGKKITLECSQTMGHDKMYWYQQDPGMELHLIHYSYGVNSTEKGDLSSESTVSRIRTEHFPLTLESARPSHTSQYLCASSGAGHEAFFGQGTRLTVV.

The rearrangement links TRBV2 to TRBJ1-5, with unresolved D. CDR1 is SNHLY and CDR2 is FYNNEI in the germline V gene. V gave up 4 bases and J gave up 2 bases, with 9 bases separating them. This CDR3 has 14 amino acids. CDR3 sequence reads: CASSVFAGNQPQHF. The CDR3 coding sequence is TGTGCCAGCAGTGTTTTTGCTGGCAATCAGCCCCAGCATTTT.

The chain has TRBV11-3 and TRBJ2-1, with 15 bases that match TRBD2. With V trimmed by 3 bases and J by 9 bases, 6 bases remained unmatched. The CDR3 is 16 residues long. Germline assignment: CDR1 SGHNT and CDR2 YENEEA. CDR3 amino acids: CASSFHGTSGRSEQFF. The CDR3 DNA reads TGTGCCAGCAGCTTCCACGGGACTAGCGGGAGGAGTGAGCAGTTCTTC. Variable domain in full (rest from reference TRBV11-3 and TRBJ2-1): EAGVVQSPRYKIIEKKQPVAFWCNPISGHNTLYWYLQNLGQGPELLIRYENEEAVDDSQLPKDRFSAERLKGVDSTLKIQPAELGDSAVYLCASSFHGTSGRSEQFFGPGTRLTVL.

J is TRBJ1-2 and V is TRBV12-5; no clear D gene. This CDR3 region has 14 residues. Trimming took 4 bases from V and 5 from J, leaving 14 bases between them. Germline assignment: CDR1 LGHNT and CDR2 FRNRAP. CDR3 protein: CASGSSRVIYGYTF. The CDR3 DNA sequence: TGTGCTAGTGGTTCGAGCAGAGTGATTTATGGCTACACCTTC.

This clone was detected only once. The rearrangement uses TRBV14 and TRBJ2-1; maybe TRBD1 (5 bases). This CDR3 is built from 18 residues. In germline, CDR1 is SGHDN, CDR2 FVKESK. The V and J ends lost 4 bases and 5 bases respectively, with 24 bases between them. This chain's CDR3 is CASSRRPTWSTQDNEQFF. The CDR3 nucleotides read TGTGCCAGCAGCCGGCGACCGACGTGGAGCACACAGGACAATGAGCAGTTCTTC.

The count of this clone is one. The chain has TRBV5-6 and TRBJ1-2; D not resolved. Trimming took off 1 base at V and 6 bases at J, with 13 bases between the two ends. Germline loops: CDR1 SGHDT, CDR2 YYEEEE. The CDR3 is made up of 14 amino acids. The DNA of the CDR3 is TGTGCCAGCAGCTTGTGGGAAGGGTTAAATGGCTACACCTTC. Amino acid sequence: CASSLWEGLNGYTF. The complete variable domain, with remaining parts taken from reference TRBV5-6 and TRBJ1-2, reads DAGVTQSPTHLIKTRGQQVTLRCSPKSGHDTVSWYQQALGQGPQFIFQYYEEEERQRGNFPDRFSGHQFPNYSSELNVNALLLGDSALYLCASSLWEGLNGYTFGSGTRLTVV.

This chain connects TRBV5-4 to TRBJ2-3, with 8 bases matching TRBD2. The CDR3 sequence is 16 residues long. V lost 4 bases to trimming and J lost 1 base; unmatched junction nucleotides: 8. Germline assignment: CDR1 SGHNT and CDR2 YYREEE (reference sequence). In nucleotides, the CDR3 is TGTGCCAGCAGCCCCGCCGGGGGGGCACGCACAGATACGCAGTATTTT. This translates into CASSPAGGARTDTQYF.

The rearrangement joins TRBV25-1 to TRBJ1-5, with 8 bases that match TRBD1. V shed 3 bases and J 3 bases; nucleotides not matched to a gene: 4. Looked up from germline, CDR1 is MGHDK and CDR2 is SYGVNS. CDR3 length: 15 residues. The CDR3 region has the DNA TGTGCCAGCAGTGACTCAGGGGGCTACAATCAGCCCCAGCATTTT. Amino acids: CASSDSGGYNQPQHF.

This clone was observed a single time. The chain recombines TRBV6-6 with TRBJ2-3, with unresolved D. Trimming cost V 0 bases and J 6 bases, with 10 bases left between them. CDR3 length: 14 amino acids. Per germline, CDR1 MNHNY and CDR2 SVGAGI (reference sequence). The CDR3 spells CASSYSKQRDTQYF. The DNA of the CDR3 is TGTGCCAGCAGTTACTCCAAACAAAGGGATACGCAGTATTTT.

The CDR3 region has the DNA TGTGCCAGCAGCTTAGTCCCCGTCTCTAGCTCTGGAAACACCATATATTTT. It specifies CASSLVPVSSSGNTIYF. The chain recombines TRBV11-2 with TRBJ1-3; D unclear. Per the germline V gene, CDR1 is SGHAT and CDR2 is FQNNGV. The V and J ends lost 1 base and 0 bases respectively, with 13 bases between them. The CDR3 contains 17 residues.

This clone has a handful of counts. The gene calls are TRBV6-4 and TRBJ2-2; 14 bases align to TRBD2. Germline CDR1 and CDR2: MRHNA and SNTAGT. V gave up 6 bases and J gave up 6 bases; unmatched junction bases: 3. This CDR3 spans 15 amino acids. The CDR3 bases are TGTGCCAGCAGAGGGACTAGCGGGAGTCCCGGGGAGCTGTTTTTT. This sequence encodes CASRGTSGSPGELFF.

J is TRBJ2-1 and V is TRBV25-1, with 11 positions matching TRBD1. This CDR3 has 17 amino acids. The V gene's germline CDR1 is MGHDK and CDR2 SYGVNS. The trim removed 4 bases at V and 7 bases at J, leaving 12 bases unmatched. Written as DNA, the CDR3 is TGTGCCAGCAGTGGGGACCTTGGACAGGGGGCCGTGAATGAGCAGTTCTTC. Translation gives CASSGDLGQGAVNEQFF.

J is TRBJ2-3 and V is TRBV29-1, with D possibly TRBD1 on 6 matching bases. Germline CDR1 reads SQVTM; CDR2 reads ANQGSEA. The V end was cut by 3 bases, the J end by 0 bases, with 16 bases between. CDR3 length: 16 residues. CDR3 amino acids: CSVEGALDTSTDTQYF. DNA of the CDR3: TGCAGCGTTGAGGGGGCTTTGGACACCAGCACAGATACGCAGTATTTT.

CDR3 loop: CASSLYTEAFF. As DNA, the CDR3 is TGTGCCAGCAGCTTATACACTGAAGCTTTCTTT. The chain links TRBV7-9 to TRBJ1-1; D remains ambiguous. Trimming cost V 2 bases and J 3 bases, with 1 base left between them. Germline CDR1 reads SEHNR; CDR2 reads FQNEAQ (reference sequence). The CDR3 is 11 residues long. Full variable domain (missing parts from reference TRBV7-9 and TRBJ1-1): DTGVSQNPRHKITKRGQNVTFRCDPISEHNRLYWYRQTLGQGPEFLTYFQNEAQLEKSRLLSDRFSAERPKGSFSTLEIQRTEQGDSAMYLCASSLYTEAFFGQGTRLTVV.

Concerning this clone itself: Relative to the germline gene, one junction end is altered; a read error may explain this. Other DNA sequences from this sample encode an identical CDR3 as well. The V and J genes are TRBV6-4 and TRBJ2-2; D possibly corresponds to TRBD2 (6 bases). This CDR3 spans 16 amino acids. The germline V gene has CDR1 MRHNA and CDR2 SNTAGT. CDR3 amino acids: CASSDSGSGSTGELFF. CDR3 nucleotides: TGTGCCAGTAGTGACTCTGGTAGCGGAAGCACCGGGGAGCTGTTTTTT.

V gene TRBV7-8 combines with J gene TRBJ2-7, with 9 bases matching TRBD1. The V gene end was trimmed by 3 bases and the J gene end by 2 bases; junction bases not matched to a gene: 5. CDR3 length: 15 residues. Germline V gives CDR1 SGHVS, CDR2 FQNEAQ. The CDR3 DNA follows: TGTGCCAGCAGCTTGTCGGGACAGGGTGCCTACGAGCAGTACTTC. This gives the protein CASSLSGQGAYEQYF.

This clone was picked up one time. This chain's CDR3 is CASSESYRGNNYGYTF. CDR3 sequence (DNA): TGCGCCAGCAGTGAGTCCTACAGGGGGAATAACTATGGCTACACCTTC. The V gene is TRBV10-1, the J gene TRBJ1-2; 8 bases map to TRBD1. J lost 1 base, V lost 0 bases, and 4 bases had no gene match. The CDR3 covers 16 residues. In germline, CDR1 is WNHNN, CDR2 SYGVQD (reference sequence).

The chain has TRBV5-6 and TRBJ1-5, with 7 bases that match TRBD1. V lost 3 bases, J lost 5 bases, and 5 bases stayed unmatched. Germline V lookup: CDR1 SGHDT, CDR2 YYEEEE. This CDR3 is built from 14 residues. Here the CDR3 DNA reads TGTGCCAGCAGCTCCACAGGGGACTATCAGCCCCAGCATTTT. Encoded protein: CASSSTGDYQPQHF. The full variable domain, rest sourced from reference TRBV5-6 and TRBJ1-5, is DAGVTQSPTHLIKTRGQQVTLRCSPKSGHDTVSWYQQALGQGPQFIFQYYEEEERQRGNFPDRFSGHQFPNYSSELNVNALLLGDSALYLCASSSTGDYQPQHFGDGTRLSIL.

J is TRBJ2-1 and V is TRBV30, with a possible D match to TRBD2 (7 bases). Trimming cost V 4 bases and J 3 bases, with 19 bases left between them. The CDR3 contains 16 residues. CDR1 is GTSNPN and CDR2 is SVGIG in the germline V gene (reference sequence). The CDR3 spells CAWKGVLAGFYNEQFF. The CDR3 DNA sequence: TGTGCCTGGAAGGGGGTATTAGCGGGCTTCTACAATGAGCAGTTCTTC.

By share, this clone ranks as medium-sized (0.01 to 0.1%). CDR3 bases: TGTGCCAGCAGCTTAGGGGAGCAGTACTTC. Amino acid sequence: CASSLGEQYF. The J gene is TRBJ2-7, the V gene TRBV11-3; unclear D gene. Looked up from germline, CDR1 is SGHNT and CDR2 is YENEEA. The V gene lost 1 base and the J gene lost 7 bases, with 2 bases spanning the gap. The CDR3 loop spans 10 amino acids.

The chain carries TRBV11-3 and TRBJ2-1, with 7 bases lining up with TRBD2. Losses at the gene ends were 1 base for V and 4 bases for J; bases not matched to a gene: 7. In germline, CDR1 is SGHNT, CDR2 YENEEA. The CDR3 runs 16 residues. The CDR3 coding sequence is TGTGCCAGCAGCTTAGGGGGACTATCCTTTTACAATGAGCAGTTCTTC. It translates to CASSLGGLSFYNEQFF.

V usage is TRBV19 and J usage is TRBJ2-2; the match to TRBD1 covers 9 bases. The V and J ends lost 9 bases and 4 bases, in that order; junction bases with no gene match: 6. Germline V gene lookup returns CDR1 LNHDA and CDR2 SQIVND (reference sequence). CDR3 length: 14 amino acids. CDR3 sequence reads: CASNRDRATGELFF. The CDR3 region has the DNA TGTGCCAGCAACCGGGACAGGGCCACCGGGGAGCTGTTTTTT.